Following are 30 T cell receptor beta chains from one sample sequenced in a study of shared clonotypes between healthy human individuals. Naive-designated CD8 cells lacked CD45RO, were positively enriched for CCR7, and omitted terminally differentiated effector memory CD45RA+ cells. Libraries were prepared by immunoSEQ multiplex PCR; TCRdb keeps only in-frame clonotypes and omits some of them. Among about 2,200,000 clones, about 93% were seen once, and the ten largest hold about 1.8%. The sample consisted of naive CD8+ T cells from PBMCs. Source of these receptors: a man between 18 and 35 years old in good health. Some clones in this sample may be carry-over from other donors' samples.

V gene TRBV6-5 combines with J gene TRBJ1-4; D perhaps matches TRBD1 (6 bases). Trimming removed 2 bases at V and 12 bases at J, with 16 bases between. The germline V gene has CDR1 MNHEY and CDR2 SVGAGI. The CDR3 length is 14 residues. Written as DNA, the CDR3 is TGTGCCAGCAGTTACGAATCGAGGACAGTTGAACTGTTTTTT. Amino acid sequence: CASSYESRTVELFF.

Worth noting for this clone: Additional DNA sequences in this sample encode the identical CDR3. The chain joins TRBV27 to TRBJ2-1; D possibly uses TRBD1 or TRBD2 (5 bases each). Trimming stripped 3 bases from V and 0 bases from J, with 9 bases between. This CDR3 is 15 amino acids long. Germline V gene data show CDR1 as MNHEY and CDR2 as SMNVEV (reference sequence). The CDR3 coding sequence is TGTGCCAGCAGTTTGAGGGGTAGCTCCTACAATGAGCAGTTCTTC. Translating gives CASSLRGSSYNEQFF.

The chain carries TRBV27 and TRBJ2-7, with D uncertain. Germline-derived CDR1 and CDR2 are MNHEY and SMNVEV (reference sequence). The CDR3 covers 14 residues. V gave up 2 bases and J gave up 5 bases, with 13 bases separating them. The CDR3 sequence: CASSLRSGPNEQYF. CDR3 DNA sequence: TGTGCCAGCAGTTTAAGGTCAGGTCCTAACGAGCAGTACTTC.

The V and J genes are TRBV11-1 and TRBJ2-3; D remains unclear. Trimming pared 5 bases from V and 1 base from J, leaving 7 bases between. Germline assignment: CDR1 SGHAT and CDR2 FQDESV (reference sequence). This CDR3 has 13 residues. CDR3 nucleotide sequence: TGTGCCAGCAGCAGGGTGGGCACAGATACGCAGTATTTT. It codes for CASSRVGTDTQYF.

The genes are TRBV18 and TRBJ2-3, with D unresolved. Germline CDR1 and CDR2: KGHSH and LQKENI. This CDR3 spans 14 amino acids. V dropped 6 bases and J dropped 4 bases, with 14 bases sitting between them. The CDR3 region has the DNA TGTGCCAGCTCTCCGAATTACCCCGCAGATACGCAGTATTTT. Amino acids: CASSPNYPADTQYF. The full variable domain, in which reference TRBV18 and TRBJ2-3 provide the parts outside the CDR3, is NAGVMQNPRHLVRRRGQEARLRCSPMKGHSHVYWYRQLPEEGLKFMVYLQKENIIDESGMPKERFSAEFPKEGPSILRIQQVVRGDSAAYFCASSPNYPADTQYFGPGTRLTVL.

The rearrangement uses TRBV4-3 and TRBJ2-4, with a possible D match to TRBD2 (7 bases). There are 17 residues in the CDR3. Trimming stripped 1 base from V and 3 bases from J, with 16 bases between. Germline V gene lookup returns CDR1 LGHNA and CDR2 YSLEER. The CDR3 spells CASSQVYGGRVKNIQYF. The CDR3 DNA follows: TGCGCCAGCAGCCAAGTCTACGGGGGGCGAGTCAAAAACATTCAGTACTTC.

Here the CDR3 reads CASSLVSGGYNEQFF. CDR3 sequence (DNA): TGTGCCAGCAGCTTGGTGTCGGGGGGCTACAATGAGCAGTTCTTC. The genes are TRBV7-3 and TRBJ2-1, with 7 bases aligning to TRBD2. CDR3 length: 15 residues. Looked up from germline, CDR1 is SGHTA and CDR2 is FQGTGA. Losses at the gene ends were 3 bases for V and 3 bases for J; bases not matched to a gene: 5.

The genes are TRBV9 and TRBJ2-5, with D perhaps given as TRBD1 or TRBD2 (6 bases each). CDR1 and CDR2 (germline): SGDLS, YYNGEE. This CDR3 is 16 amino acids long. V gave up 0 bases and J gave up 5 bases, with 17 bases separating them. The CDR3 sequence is CASSVGGALAVETQYF. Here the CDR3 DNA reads TGTGCCAGCAGCGTAGGGGGGGCTTTAGCGGTCGAGACCCAGTACTTC.

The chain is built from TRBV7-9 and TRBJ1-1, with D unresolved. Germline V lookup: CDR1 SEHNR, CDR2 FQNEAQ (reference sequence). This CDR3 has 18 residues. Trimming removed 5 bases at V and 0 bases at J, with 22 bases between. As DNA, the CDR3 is TGTGCCAGCAGCCCTCGGGAATTCTCGGGCCCCATGAACACTGAAGCTTTCTTT. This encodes CASSPREFSGPMNTEAFF.

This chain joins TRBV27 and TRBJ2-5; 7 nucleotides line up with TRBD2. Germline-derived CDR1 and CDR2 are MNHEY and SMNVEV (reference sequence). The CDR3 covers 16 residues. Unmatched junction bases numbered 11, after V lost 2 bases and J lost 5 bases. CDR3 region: CASSLRSRGRVETQYF. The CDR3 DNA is TGTGCCAGCAGTTTAAGATCCCGGGGGAGGGTTGAGACCCAGTACTTC.

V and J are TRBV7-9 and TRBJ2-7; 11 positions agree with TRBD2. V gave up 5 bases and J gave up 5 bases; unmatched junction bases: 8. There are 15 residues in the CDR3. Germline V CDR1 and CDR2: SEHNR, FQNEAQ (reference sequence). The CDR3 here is CASSEALAGVDEQYF. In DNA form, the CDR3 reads TGTGCCAGCAGCGAGGCACTAGCGGGAGTTGACGAGCAGTACTTC.

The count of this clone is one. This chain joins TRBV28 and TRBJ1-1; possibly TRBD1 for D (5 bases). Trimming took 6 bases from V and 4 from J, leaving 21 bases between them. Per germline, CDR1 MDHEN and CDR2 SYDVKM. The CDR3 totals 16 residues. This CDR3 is CASRREIGGKGTEAFF. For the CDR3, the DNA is TGTGCCAGCAGACGTGAGATTGGGGGAAAGGGCACTGAAGCTTTCTTT.

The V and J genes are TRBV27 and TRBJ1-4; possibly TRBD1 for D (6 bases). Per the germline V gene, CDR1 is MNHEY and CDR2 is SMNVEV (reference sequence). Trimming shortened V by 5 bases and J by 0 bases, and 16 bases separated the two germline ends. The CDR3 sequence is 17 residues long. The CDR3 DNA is TGTGCCAGCAGTCTTACGGGGGCACTAACAACTAATGAAAAACTGTTTTTT. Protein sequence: CASSLTGALTTNEKLFF.

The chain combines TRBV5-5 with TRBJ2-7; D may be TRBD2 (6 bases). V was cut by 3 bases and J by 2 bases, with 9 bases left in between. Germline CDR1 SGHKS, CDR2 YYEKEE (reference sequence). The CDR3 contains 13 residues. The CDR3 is CASSYGTPYEQYF. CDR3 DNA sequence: TGTGCCAGCAGCTATGGGACTCCCTACGAGCAGTACTTC.

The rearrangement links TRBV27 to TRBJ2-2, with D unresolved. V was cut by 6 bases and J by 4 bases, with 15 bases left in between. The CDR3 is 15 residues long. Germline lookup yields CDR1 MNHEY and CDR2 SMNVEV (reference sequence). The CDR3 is CASSPIRSSTGELFF. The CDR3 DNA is TGTGCCAGCAGCCCCATTCGGTCGAGCACCGGGGAGCTGTTTTTT.

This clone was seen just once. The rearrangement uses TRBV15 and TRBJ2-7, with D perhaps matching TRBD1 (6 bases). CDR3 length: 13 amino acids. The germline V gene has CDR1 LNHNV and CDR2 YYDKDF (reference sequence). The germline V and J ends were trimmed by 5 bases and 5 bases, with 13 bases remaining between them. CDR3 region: CATSVGQIDEQYF. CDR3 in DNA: TGTGCCACCAGCGTAGGACAGATTGACGAGCAGTACTTC.

The CDR3, as DNA: TGTGCCAGCAGCTTACCTAGGCTAGCGGAGCCCCCCTACGAGCAGTACTTC. Its translation: CASSLPRLAEPPYEQYF. The genes are TRBV7-3 and TRBJ2-7, with 7 bases matching TRBD2. The CDR3 has 17 residues. Trimming cost V 2 bases and J 2 bases; bases outside gene matches: 12. In germline, CDR1 is SGHTA, CDR2 FQGTGA.

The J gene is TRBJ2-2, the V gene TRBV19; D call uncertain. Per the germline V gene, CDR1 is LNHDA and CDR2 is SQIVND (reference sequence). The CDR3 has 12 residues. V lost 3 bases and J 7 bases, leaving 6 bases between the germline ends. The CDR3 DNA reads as TGTGCCAGTAGTATCGAGGACGGGGAGCTGTTTTTT. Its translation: CASSIEDGELFF.

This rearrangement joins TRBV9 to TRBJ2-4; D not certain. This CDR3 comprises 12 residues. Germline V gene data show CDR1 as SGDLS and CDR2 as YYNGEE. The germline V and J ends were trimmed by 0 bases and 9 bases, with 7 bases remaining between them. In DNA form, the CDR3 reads TGTGCCAGCAGCGTAGATGGACGCATTCAGTACTTC. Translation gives CASSVDGRIQYF.

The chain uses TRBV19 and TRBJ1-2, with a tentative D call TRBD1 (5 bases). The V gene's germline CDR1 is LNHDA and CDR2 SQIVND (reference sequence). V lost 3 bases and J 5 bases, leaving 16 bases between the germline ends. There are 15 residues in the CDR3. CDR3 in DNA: TGTGCCAGTAGTATCCGGGACGGGTCTAGTTATGGCTACACCTTC. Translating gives CASSIRDGSSYGYTF.

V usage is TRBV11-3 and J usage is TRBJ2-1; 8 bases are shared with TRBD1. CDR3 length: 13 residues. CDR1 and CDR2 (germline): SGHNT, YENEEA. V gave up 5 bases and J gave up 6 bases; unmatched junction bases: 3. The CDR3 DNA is TGTGCCAGCAGCCCAGACAGGGGCAATGAGCAGTTCTTC. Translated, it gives CASSPDRGNEQFF.

The CDR3 bases are TGCGCCAGCAGCCAAGATCGGACAGCCATGAACACTGAAGCTTTCTTT. It encodes CASSQDRTAMNTEAFF. V usage is TRBV4-1 and J usage is TRBJ1-1, with a weak D call TRBD1 (6 bases). CDR3 length: 16 amino acids. V was shortened by 0 bases and J by 0 bases, with 11 bases between the two germline ends. Germline loops: CDR1 MGHRA, CDR2 YSYEKL.

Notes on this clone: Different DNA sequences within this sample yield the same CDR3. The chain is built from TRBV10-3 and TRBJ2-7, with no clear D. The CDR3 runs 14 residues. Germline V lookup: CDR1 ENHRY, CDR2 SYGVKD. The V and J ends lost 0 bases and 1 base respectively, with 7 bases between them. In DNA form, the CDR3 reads TGTGCCATCAGTGAGTCGGCCGGATCCTACGAGCAGTACTTC. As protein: CAISESAGSYEQYF.

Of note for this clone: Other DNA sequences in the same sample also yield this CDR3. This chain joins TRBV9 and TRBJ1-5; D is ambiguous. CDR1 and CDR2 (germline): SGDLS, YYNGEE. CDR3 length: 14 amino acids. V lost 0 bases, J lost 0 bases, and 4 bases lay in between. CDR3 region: CASSVDGSNQPQHF. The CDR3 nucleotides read TGTGCCAGCAGCGTAGACGGTAGCAATCAGCCCCAGCATTTT.

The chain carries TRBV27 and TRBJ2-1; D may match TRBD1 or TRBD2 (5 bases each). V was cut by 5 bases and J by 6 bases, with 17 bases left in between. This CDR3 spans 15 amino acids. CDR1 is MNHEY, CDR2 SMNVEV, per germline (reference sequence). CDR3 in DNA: TGTGCCAGCAGTCTACCGGGACGGAGCTTCAATGAGCAGTTCTTC. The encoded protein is CASSLPGRSFNEQFF.

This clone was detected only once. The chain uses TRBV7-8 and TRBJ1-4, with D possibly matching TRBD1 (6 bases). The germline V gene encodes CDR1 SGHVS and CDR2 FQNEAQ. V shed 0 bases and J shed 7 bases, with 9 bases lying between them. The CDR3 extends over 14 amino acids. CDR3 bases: TGTGCCAGCAGCTTAGCGCAGGGGTTTGAAAAACTGTTTTTT. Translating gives CASSLAQGFEKLFF.

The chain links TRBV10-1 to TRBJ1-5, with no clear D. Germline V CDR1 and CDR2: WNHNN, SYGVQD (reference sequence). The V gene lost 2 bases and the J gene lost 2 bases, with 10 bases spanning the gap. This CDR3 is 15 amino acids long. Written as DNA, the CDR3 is TGCGCCAGCAGTGAGGGAATACAAGGCAATCAGCCCCAGCATTTT. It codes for CASSEGIQGNQPQHF.

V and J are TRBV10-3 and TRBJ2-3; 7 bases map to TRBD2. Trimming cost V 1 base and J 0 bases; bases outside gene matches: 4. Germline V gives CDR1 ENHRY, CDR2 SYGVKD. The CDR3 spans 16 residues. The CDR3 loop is CAISELTSSSTDTQYF. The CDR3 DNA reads TGTGCCATCAGTGAGTTGACTAGCAGTAGCACAGATACGCAGTATTTT.

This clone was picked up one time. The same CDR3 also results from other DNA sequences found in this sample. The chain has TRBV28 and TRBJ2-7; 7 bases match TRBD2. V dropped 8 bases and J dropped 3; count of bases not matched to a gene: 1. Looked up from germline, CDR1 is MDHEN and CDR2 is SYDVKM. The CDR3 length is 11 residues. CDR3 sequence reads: CASGGGYEQYF. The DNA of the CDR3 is TGTGCCAGCGGCGGGGGCTACGAGCAGTACTTC.

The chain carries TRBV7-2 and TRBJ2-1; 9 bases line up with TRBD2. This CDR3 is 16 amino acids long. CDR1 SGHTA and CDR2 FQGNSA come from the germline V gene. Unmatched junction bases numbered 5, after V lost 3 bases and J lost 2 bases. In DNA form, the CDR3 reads TGTGCCAGCAGCTTTATCGCTAGCGGGACCTACAATGAGCAGTTCTTC. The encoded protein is CASSFIASGTYNEQFF. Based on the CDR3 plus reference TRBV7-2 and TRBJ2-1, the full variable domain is GAGVSQSPSNKVTEKGKDVELRCDPISGHTALYWYRQSLGQGLEFLIYFQGNSAPDKSGLPSDRFSAERTGGSVSTLTIQRTQQEDSAVYLCASSFIASGTYNEQFFGPGTRLTVL.